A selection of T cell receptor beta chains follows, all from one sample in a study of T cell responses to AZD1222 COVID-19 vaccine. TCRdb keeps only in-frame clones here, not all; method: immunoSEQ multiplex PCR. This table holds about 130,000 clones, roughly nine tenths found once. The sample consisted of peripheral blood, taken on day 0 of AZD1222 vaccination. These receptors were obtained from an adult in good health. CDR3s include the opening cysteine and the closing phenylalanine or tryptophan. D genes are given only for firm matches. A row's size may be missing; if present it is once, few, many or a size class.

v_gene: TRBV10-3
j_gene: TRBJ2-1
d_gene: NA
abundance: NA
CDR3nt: TGTGCCATCGGGCGGAACAATGAGCAGTTCTTC
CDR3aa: CAIGRNNEQFF

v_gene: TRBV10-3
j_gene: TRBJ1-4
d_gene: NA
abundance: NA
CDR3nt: TGTGCCATCTCGACAGCTAAAGGTGAAAAACTGTTTTTT
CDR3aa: CAISTAKGEKLFF

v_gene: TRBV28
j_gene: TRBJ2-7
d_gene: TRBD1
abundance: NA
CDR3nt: TGTGCCAGCAGTTCCCCGGGACAGGAGACCTACGAGCAGTACTTC
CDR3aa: CASSSPGQETYEQYF

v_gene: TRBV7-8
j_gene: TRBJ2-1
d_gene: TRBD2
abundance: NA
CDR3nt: TGTGCCAGCAGCTTAGGTTTCTTCCAGCGGGGGGCTTACAATGAGCAGTTCTTC
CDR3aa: CASSLGFFQRGAYNEQFF

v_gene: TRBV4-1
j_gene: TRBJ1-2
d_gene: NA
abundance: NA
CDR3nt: TGCGCCAGCAGCCAAGAAGTAGTAAATAACTATGGCTACACCTTC
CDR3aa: CASSQEVVNNYGYTF

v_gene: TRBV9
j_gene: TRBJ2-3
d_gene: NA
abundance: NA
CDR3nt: TGTGCCAGCAGCCCCCGGACAGCAAACACAGATACGCAGTATTTT
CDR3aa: CASSPRTANTDTQYF

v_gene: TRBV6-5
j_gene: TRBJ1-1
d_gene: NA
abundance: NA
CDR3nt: TGTGCCAGCAGTTACTCCTTCGTGAGCACTGAAGCTTTCTTT
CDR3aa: CASSYSFVSTEAFF

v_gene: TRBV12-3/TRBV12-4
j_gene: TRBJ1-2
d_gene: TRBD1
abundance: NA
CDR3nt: TGTGCCAGCAGTCCGGACAGGGTTAATGGCTACACCTTC
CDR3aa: CASSPDRVNGYTF

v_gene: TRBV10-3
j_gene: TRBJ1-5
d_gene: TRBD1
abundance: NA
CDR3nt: TGTGCCATCAGTGACCGGACAGGGGGCAATCAGCCCCAGCATTTT
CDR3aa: CAISDRTGGNQPQHF

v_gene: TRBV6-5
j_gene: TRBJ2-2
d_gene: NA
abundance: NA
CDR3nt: TGTGCCAGCGGCCGTGGGGCCGGGGAGCTGTTTTTT
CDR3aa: CASGRGAGELFF

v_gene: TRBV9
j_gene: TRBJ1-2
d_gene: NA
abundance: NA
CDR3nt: TGTGCCAGCAGCGTAGTAGTCGAACTTGATGGCTACACCTTC
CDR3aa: CASSVVVELDGYTF

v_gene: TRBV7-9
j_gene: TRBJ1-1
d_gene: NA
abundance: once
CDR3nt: TGTGCCAGCGCCCGGGGGGGGCATGGTGAAGCTTTCTTT
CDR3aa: CASARGGHGEAFF

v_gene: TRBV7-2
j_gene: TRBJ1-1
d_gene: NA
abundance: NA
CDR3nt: TGTGCCAGCAGCTTAGTAGGTCGCCTAGGGACTGAAGCTTTCTTT
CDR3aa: CASSLVGRLGTEAFF

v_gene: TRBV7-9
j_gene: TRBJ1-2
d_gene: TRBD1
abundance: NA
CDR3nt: TGTGCCAGCAGCGGACAGGGCTATGGCTACACCTTC
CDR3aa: CASSGQGYGYTF

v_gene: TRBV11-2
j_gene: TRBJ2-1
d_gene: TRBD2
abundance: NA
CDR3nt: TGTGCCAGCAGTATTAGCGGGGGGAATTACAATGAGCAGTTCTTC
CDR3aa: CASSISGGNYNEQFF

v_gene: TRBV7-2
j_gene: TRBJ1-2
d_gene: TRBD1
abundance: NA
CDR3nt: TGTGCCAGCAGACCGACAGGGGTCTATGGCTACACCTTC
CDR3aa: CASRPTGVYGYTF

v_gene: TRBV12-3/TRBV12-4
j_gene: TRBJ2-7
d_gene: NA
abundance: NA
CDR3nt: TGTGCCAGCAGTGAGGGGTCGGGGGAGCAGTACTTC
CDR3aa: CASSEGSGEQYF

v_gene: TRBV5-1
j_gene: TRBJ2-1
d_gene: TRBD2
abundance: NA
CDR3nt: TGCGCCAGCAGCGCGCGACTAGCGGCCTACAATGAGCAGTTCTTC
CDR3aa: CASSARLAAYNEQFF

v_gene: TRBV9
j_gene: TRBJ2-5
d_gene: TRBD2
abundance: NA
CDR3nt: TGTGCCAGCAGCCTGGGACTAGCGGAAGAGACCCAGTACTTC
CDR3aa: CASSLGLAEETQYF

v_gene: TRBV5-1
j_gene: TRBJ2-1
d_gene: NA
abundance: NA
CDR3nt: TGCGCCAGCAGCTTGGGACATCGGCGGGATGAGCAGTTCTTC
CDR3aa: CASSLGHRRDEQFF

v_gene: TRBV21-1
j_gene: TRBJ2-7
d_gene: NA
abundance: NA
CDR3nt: TGTGCCAGCAGCAAGTCTTACAGGGTTGTGGGCTCCTACGAGCAGTACTTC
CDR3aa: CASSKSYRVVGSYEQYF

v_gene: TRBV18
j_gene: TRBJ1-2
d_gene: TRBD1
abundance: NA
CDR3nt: TGTGCCAGCTCACCGGGACAGAGTAACTATGGCTACACCTTC
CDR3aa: CASSPGQSNYGYTF

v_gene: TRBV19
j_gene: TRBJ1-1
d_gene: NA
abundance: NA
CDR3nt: TGTGCCAGTAGTAGACGACAGGCCATGAACACTGAAGCTTTCTTT
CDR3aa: CASSRRQAMNTEAFF

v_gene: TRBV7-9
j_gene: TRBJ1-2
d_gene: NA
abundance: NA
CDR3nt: TGTGCCAGCAGCCCACTCGTGGGGGCAGACTATGGCTACACCTTC
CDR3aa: CASSPLVGADYGYTF

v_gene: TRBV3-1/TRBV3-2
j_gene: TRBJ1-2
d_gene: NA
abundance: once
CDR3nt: TGTGCCAGCAGCCACGCAGGGCGGGGTAGCTACACCTTC
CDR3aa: CASSHAGRGSYTF

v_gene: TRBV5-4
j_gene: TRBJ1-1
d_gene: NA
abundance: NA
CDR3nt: TGTGCCAGCAGCGCCACAGGGTTAACGAACACTGAAGCTTTCTTT
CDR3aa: CASSATGLTNTEAFF

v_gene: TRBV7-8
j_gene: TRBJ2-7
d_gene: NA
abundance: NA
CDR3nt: TGTGCCAGCAGCCTTCCCCGGGACCAGGCCTACGAGCAGTACTTC
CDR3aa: CASSLPRDQAYEQYF

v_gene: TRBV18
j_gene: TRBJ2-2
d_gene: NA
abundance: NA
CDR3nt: TGTGCCAGCTCACTCCGACAGGCAAACACCGGGGAGCTGTTTTTT
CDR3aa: CASSLRQANTGELFF

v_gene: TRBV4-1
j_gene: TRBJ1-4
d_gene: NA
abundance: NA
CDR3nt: TGCGCCAGCAGCCAAGTTCTCGGGGCCGCAACTAATGAAAAACTGTTTTTT
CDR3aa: CASSQVLGAATNEKLFF

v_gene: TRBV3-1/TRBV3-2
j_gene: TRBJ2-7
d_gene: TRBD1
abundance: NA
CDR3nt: TGTGCCAGCAGCCCCTTCGCCGGGACAGGGGGTTATTACGAGCAGTACTTC
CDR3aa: CASSPFAGTGGYYEQYF

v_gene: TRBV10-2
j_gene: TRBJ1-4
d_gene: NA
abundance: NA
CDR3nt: TGCGCCAGCAGTGCCTGGTTGGGGGAAAAACTGTTTTTT
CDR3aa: CASSAWLGEKLFF

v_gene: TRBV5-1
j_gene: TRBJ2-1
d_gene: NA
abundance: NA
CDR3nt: TGCGCCAGCAGCTCCCTCACAGGGTACAATGAGCAGTTCTTC
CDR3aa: CASSSLTGYNEQFF

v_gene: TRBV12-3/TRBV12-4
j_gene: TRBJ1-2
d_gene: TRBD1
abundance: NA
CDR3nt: TGTGCCAGCAGCAGGGGGCGGGGCGGCTACACCTTC
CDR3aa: CASSRGRGGYTF

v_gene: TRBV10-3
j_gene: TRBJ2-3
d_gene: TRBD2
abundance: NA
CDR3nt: TGTGCCATCAGTGTGGGACTAGCGGGGGGTTCAGATACGCAGTATTTT
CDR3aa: CAISVGLAGGSDTQYF

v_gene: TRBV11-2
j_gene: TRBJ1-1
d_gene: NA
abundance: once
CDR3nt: TGTGCCAGCAGCCCCTCCGGGGGCGGGACTGAAGCTTTCTTT
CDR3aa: CASSPSGGGTEAFF

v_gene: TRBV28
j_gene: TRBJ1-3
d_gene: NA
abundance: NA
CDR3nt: TGTGCCAGCAGTTTATCGGGGGGGACTGGAAACACCATATATTTT
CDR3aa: CASSLSGGTGNTIYF

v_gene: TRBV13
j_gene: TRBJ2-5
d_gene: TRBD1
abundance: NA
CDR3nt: TGTGCCAGCAGCTTAGACAGGGGAGAGACCCAGTACTTC
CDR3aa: CASSLDRGETQYF

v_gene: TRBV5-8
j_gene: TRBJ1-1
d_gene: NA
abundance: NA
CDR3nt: TGTGCCAGCAGCTATGGTAACACTGAAGCTTTCTTT
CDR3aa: CASSYGNTEAFF

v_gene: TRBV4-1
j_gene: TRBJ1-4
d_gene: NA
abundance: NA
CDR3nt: TGCGCCAGCAGCCAGGACTCAGGGGTTGGTGTGGAAAAACTGTTTTTT
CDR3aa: CASSQDSGVGVEKLFF

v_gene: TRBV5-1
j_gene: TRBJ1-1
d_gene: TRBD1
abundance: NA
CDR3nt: TGCGCCAGCAGCCAAACACAGGGGGCTGGTGAAGCTTTCTTT
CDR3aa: CASSQTQGAGEAFF

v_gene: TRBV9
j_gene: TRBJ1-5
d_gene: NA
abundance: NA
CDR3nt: TGTGCCAGCAGCGGGCCGGGTTTGGGCAATCAGCCCCAGCATTTT
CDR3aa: CASSGPGLGNQPQHF

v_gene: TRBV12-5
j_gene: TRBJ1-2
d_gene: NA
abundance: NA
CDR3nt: TGTGCTAGTGGTCCCCCGGGGGGGGCCCACCGGGTTGGCTACACCTTC
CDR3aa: CASGPPGGAHRVGYTF

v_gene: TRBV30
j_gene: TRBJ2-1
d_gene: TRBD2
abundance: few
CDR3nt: TGTGCCTGGAGCCGGAGGGCTAGCGGGGGGGCCTATAATGAGCAGTTCTTC
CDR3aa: CAWSRRASGGAYNEQFF

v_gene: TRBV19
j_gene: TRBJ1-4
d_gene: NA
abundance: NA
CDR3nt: TGTGCCAGTAGTATAGATCGCCCTGGGCGGAATACTAATGAAAAACTGTTTTTT
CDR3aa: CASSIDRPGRNTNEKLFF

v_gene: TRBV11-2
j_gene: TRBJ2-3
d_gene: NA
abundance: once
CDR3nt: TGTGCCAGCAGCTTAGTTCGCGGGCCGGATACGCAGTATTTT
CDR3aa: CASSLVRGPDTQYF

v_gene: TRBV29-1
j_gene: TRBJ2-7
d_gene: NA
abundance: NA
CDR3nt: TGCAGCGTTGAAACGGTCGGAAAAAGAGGCTACGAGCAGTACTTC
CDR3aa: CSVETVGKRGYEQYF

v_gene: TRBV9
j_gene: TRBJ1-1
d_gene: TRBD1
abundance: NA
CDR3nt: TGTGCCAGCAGCCCGCTTCGGACAGGGACGAACACTGAAGCTTTCTTT
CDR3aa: CASSPLRTGTNTEAFF

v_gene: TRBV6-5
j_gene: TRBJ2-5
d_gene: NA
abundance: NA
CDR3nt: TGTGCCAGCAACCCACGGGGGCAGGGCGCACAGACCCAGTACTTC
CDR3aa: CASNPRGQGAQTQYF

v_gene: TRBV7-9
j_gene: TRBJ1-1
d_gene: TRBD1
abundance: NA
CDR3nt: TGTGCCAGCAGCTTCTCCGGGGCAGGGGGCGCAACTGAAGCTTTCTTT
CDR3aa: CASSFSGAGGATEAFF

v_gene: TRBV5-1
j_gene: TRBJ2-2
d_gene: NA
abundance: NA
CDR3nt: TGCGCCAGCAGCTTACAGGGATCCACCGGGGAGCTGTTTTTT
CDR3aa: CASSLQGSTGELFF

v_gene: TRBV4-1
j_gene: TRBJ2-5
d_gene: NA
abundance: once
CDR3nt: TGCGCCAGCAGCCCGGAGCCGCGGGGAGAGACCCAGTACTTC
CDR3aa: CASSPEPRGETQYF

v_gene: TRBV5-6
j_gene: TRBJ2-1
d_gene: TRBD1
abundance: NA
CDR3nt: TGTGCCAGCAGCCCAGGGGGAAGCTACAATGAGCAGTTCTTC
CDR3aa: CASSPGGSYNEQFF

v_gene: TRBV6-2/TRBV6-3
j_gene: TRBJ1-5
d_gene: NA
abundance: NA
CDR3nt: TGTGCCAGCAGTGGGCGGCGAGAGGTAAGGGATCAGCCCCAGCATTTT
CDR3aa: CASSGRREVRDQPQHF

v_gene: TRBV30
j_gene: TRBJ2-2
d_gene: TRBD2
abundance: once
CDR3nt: TGTGCCGGGGGGGACACCGGGGAGCTGTTTTTT
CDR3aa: CAGGDTGELFF

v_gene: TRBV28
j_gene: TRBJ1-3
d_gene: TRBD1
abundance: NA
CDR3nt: TGTGCCAGCCGGGACAGAGAAACTTACGCTGGAAACACCATATATTTT
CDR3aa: CASRDRETYAGNTIYF

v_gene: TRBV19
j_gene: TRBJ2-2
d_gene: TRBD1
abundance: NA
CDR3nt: TGTGCCAGTAGTTTACGACAGGGGGTTAGTACCGGGGAGCTGTTTTTT
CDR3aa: CASSLRQGVSTGELFF

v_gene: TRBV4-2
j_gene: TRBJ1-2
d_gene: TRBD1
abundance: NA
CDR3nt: TGTGCCAGCAGCCAAGGGGTGGGGACCCCGGGACAGGGAAAAGGGGCCTATGGCTACACCTTC
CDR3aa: CASSQGVGTPGQGKGAYGYTF

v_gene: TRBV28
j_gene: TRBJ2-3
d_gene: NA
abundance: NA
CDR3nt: TGTGCCAGCAGTTTTATGACAGATACGCAGTATTTT
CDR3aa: CASSFMTDTQYF

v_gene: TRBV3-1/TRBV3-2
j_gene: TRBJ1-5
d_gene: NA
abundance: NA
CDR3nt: TGTGCCAGCAGCCAAGAATTGGATCAGCCCCAGCATTTT
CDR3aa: CASSQELDQPQHF